These 29 T cell receptor beta chains share one sample of origin, sequenced in a study of blood T cell repertoires in COVID-19. Using immunoSEQ multiplex PCR, the repertoire was profiled, and TCRdb retains in-frame clones only, with some absent. Among over 50,000 clones listed, less than 90% were seen once. The specimen was peripheral blood. The receptors were gathered from a human donor in a cohort sampled during active COVID-19.

V is TRBV7-9 and J is TRBJ2-7, with D possibly TRBD2 on 5 matching bases. Germline V gene sequence: CDR1 SEHNR, CDR2 FQNEAQ (reference sequence). Trimming shortened V by 1 base and J by 2 bases, and 15 bases separated the two germline ends. This CDR3 spans 16 amino acids. The CDR3 reads CASSLVPSGLTYEQYF. The CDR3 DNA follows: TGTGCCAGCAGCTTAGTTCCCAGCGGACTGACCTACGAGCAGTACTTC.

This sequence joins TRBV3-1 (or the pseudogene TRBV3-2) and TRBJ1-1; weak D call: TRBD1 (6 bases). V dropped 1 base and J dropped 4 bases, with 19 bases sitting between them. CDR1 is LGHDT, CDR2 YNNKEL, per germline (reference sequence). The CDR3 spans 17 residues. The CDR3 spells CASSQGGEGGWSTEAFF. The CDR3 DNA reads TGTGCCAGCAGCCAAGGAGGGGAAGGGGGATGGAGCACTGAAGCTTTCTTT.

This clone has just one count. The J gene is TRBJ1-1, the V gene TRBV9; 9 bases are shared with TRBD1. With 3 bases clipped from V and 2 bases from J, the junction kept 8 bases outside the gene matches. The CDR3 has 16 residues. Germline V lookup: CDR1 SGDLS, CDR2 YYNGEE. The CDR3 sequence is CASSAHRGQENTEAFF. DNA for the CDR3: TGTGCCAGCAGCGCCCACAGGGGGCAGGAAAACACTGAAGCTTTCTTT.

The rearrangement uses TRBV30 and TRBJ1-2, with D perhaps matching TRBD1 (6 bases). CDR1 is GTSNPN, CDR2 SVGIG, per germline (reference sequence). V was cut by 2 bases and J by 4 bases, with 14 bases left in between. The CDR3 loop spans 14 amino acids. CDR3 loop: CAWSRSGTPYGYTF. The CDR3, as DNA: TGTGCCTGGAGTCGCTCGGGGACACCCTATGGCTACACCTTC.

The CDR3 is CASSLRLAASSTDTQYF. The CDR3 region has the DNA TGTGCCAGCAGCCTCCGCCTAGCGGCCTCTAGCACAGATACGCAGTATTTT. The chain has TRBV7-2 and TRBJ2-3; 7 bases agree with TRBD2. V lost 5 bases and J lost 0; bases outside the gene matches: 11. This CDR3 region has 17 residues. Germline CDR1 reads SGHTA; CDR2 reads FQGNSA.

V and J are TRBV19 and TRBJ2-1; a weak D match, TRBD2 (6 bases). Trimming pared 4 bases from V and 4 bases from J, leaving 11 bases between. CDR1 is LNHDA, CDR2 SQIVND, per germline (reference sequence). CDR3 size: 14 residues. This CDR3 is CASSSLGTYNEQFF. In DNA form, the CDR3 reads TGTGCCAGTAGTAGCCTCGGGACTTACAATGAGCAGTTCTTC.

In DNA form, the CDR3 reads TGTGCCAGCAGTGAAAGTTATGGTCGCCTATTAGTCCACTTT. Amino acids: CASSESYGRLLVHF. The genes are TRBV2 and TRBJ1-6; D is unclear. CDR3 length: 14 amino acids. Germline CDR1 and CDR2: SNHLY and FYNNEI. V was shortened by 2 bases and J by 17 bases, with 19 bases between the two germline ends.

This clone occurred a few times. The rearrangement uses TRBV5-1 and TRBJ1-1, with 8 nucleotides matching TRBD1. The CDR3 is 14 residues long. V lost 3 bases, J lost 1 base, and 2 bases stayed unmatched. The germline CDR1 and CDR2 sequences are SGHRS and YFSETQ. CDR3 region: CASSSDRENTEAFF. CDR3 DNA: TGCGCCAGCAGCTCGGACAGGGAGAACACTGAAGCTTTCTTT.

This chain joins TRBV27 and TRBJ1-1, with a possible D match to TRBD1 (5 bases). The germline gives CDR1 MNHEY, CDR2 SMNVEV (reference sequence). This CDR3 region has 14 residues. V dropped 3 bases and J dropped 4 bases, with 12 bases sitting between them. The DNA for the CDR3 is TGTGCCAGCAGTTTGGGTAGTGGGGCCACTGAAGCTTTCTTT. This codes for CASSLGSGATEAFF.

The CDR3 DNA reads TGTGCCAGCAGCCAAGCCCCACCAGGACAGGGATACGAGCAGTACTTC. Its protein is CASSQAPPGQGYEQYF. V and J are TRBV3-1 (or the pseudogene TRBV3-2) and TRBJ2-7, with 8 bases fitting TRBD1. Germline CDR1 is LGHDT and CDR2 is YNNKEL (reference sequence). V was pared by 1 base and J by 4 bases, with 9 bases of the junction left unmatched. This CDR3 is built from 16 residues.

The chain recombines TRBV10-2 with TRBJ2-2, with D tentatively TRBD2 (5 bases). This CDR3 has 13 amino acids. Trimming stripped 5 bases from V and 3 bases from J, with 7 bases between. The germline V gene has CDR1 WSHSY and CDR2 SAAADI. CDR3 loop: CASSSGHTGELFF. The CDR3 DNA reads as TGCGCCAGCAGTAGCGGCCACACCGGGGAGCTGTTTTTT.

CDR3 DNA sequence: TGTGCCAGCAGTTACGATTCCCAGCGAAGCGAGCAGTTCTTC. Its protein product is CASSYDSQRSEQFF. The chain joins TRBV6-5 to TRBJ2-1, with no clear D. The germline V gene encodes CDR1 MNHEY and CDR2 SVGAGI. The V end was cut by 2 bases, the J end by 10 bases, with 15 bases between. The CDR3 spans 14 residues.

The V call is TRBV29-1, the J call TRBJ2-3, with TRBD1 matching 7 bases. J lost 1 base, V lost 1 base, and 5 bases had no gene match. Germline lookup yields CDR1 SQVTM and CDR2 ANQGSEA. The CDR3 is 15 residues long. CDR3 DNA sequence: TGCAGCGTTGAAGCCTTAGGGGGCCGCACAGATACGCAGTATTTT. This gives the protein CSVEALGGRTDTQYF.

The V and J genes are TRBV25-1 and TRBJ2-2; 12 positions match TRBD2. The CDR3 runs 16 residues. Per germline, CDR1 MGHDK and CDR2 SYGVNS. The V segment lost 1 base and the J segment 6 bases; nucleotides outside the gene matches: 3. The DNA for the CDR3 is TGTGCCAGCAGTGAATGGAGACTAGCGGGAGCCGGGGAGCTGTTTTTT. Encoded protein: CASSEWRLAGAGELFF. The whole variable domain, remainder taken from reference TRBV25-1 and TRBJ2-2, is EADIYQTPRYLVIGTGKKITLECSQTMGHDKMYWYQQDPGMELHLIHYSYGVNSTEKGDLSSESTVSRIRTEHFPLTLESARPSHTSQYLCASSEWRLAGAGELFFGEGSRLTVL.

This chain uses TRBV29-1 with TRBJ2-7, with 11 positions matching TRBD2. V shed 6 bases, J shed 5 bases, and the junction held 9 bases outside the gene matches. CDR1 SQVTM and CDR2 ANQGSEA come from the germline V gene. The CDR3 is made up of 14 amino acids. The CDR3: CSVPTTSGTNEQYF. For the CDR3, the DNA is TGCAGCGTACCTACGACTAGCGGGACCAACGAGCAGTACTTC.

This chain joins TRBV18 and TRBJ2-3; 9 bases match TRBD1. The CDR3 covers 17 residues. Germline V lookup: CDR1 KGHSH, CDR2 LQKENI. The trim removed 5 bases at V and 5 bases at J, leaving 14 bases unmatched. CDR3 region: CASSAALRDRVLDTQYF. CDR3 DNA sequence: TGTGCCAGCTCAGCCGCCCTTCGGGACAGGGTTCTAGATACGCAGTATTTT. Full variable domain (outside the CDR3, taken from reference TRBV18 and TRBJ2-3): NAGVMQNPRHLVRRRGQEARLRCSPMKGHSHVYWYRQLPEEGLKFMVYLQKENIIDESGMPKERFSAEFPKEGPSILRIQQVVRGDSAAYFCASSAALRDRVLDTQYFGPGTRLTVL.

In its sample, this clone was seen once. The CDR3 sequence is CASSVAPSSYNEQFF. The CDR3 DNA is TGTGCCAGCAGCGTAGCCCCCTCCTCCTACAATGAGCAGTTCTTC. This chain links TRBV9 with TRBJ2-1, with D hard to call. The CDR3 length is 15 residues. V lost 0 bases and J 0 bases, leaving 7 bases between the germline ends. Germline V gives CDR1 SGDLS, CDR2 YYNGEE.

The genes are TRBV5-4 and TRBJ1-3; perhaps TRBD1 as D (5 bases). With 4 bases removed from V and 8 bases from J, the gap between germline ends came to 19 bases. The CDR3 has 15 residues. Germline V gives CDR1 SGHNT, CDR2 YYREEE (reference sequence). Here the CDR3 DNA reads TGTGCCAGCAGCCAGGGAGGGGCAAACTTCTACACCATATATTTT. It yields the protein CASSQGGANFYTIYF.

Worth noting for this clone: Other nucleotide sequences in the sample specify the same CDR3. This chain uses TRBV10-1 with TRBJ2-3, with 8 bases lining up with TRBD2. Trimming took 4 bases from V and 1 from J; bases not matched to a gene: 4. Germline CDR1 WNHNN, CDR2 SYGVQD (reference sequence). The CDR3 totals 15 residues. The CDR3, as DNA: TGCGCCAGCAGTGGATCGACTAGCGGCACAGATACGCAGTATTTT. Amino acid sequence: CASSGSTSGTDTQYF.

This clone occurred once. The V gene is TRBV29-1, the J gene TRBJ2-5, with a weak D call TRBD2 (6 bases). The CDR3 length is 12 residues. V was clipped by 4 bases and J by 5 bases, with 11 bases between them. Germline V gene lookup returns CDR1 SQVTM and CDR2 ANQGSEA. In nucleotides, the CDR3 is TGCAGCGTTGTAACGGGAGCGGAGACCCAGTACTTC. Amino acids: CSVVTGAETQYF.

The V and J genes are TRBV6-5 and TRBJ2-7; D call uncertain. With 0 bases removed from V and 2 bases from J, the gap between germline ends came to 8 bases. The CDR3 totals 14 residues. CDR1 is MNHEY and CDR2 is SVGAGI in the germline V gene. The CDR3 is CASSYSPRTYEQYF. The CDR3 DNA follows: TGTGCCAGCAGTTACTCTCCCAGGACCTACGAGCAGTACTTC.

CDR3 in DNA: TGTGCCAGCAGCCGTCGACAGGACTACAATGAGCAGTTCTTC. This translates into CASSRRQDYNEQFF. The chain employs TRBV21-1 and TRBJ2-1; whether TRBD1, the table's D call, matches the DNA was not checked. TRBV21-1 represents a pseudogene. This CDR3 comprises 14 residues.

This chain links TRBV5-4 with TRBJ2-4, with D possibly TRBD2 on 6 matching bases. V lost 4 bases and J lost 6, with 14 bases in between. Per the germline V gene, CDR1 is SGHNT and CDR2 is YYREEE (reference sequence). There are 14 residues in the CDR3. The CDR3 is CASSNWRGGNIQYF. The CDR3 nucleotides read TGTGCCAGCAGCAATTGGAGGGGTGGAAACATTCAGTACTTC.

This sequence joins TRBV28 and TRBJ1-1; 7 nucleotides match TRBD1. V gave up 5 bases and J gave up 4 bases; unmatched junction bases: 7. The germline gives CDR1 MDHEN, CDR2 SYDVKM. The CDR3 extends over 14 amino acids. The CDR3 nucleotides read TGTGCCAGCAGTGAGGGGGCAGGAGGCACTGAAGCTTTCTTT. Protein: CASSEGAGGTEAFF.

The rearrangement uses TRBV29-1 and TRBJ2-1, with D possibly matching TRBD2 (5 bases). The CDR3 is 12 residues long. With 0 bases removed from V and 14 bases from J, the gap between germline ends came to 14 bases. Germline assignment: CDR1 SQVTM and CDR2 ANQGSEA. The CDR3 protein is CSVEDRFPGKFF. The CDR3 DNA follows: TGCAGCGTTGAAGATCGATTCCCGGGGAAGTTCTTC.

This clone appeared once. The chain has TRBV7-9 and TRBJ1-5; a weak D match, TRBD1 (5 bases). Germline assignment: CDR1 SEHNR and CDR2 FQNEAQ (reference sequence). V was trimmed by 5 bases and J by 4 bases, leaving 12 bases between them. This CDR3 contains 14 residues. The CDR3 region has the DNA TGTGCCAGCAGCGCGGGACGGCAAAATCAGCCCCAGCATTTT. It encodes CASSAGRQNQPQHF.

CDR3 DNA sequence: TGTGCCACCTCCCCCGGGATCGGGTCCGAGCAGTACTTC. Residues: CATSPGIGSEQYF. This rearrangement joins TRBV24-1 to TRBJ2-7; TRBD2 might be the D (5 bases). The germline V gene has CDR1 KGHDR and CDR2 SFDVKD. This CDR3 has 13 amino acids. V was cut by 9 bases and J by 6 bases, with 17 bases left in between.

This chain uses TRBV25-1 with TRBJ2-7; 14 bases align to TRBD2. Trimming at V came to 4 bases and at J to 6 bases, leaving 5 bases not matched to a gene. In germline, CDR1 is MGHDK, CDR2 SYGVNS. There are 15 residues in the CDR3. CDR3 amino acids: CASSGQTSGRAEQYF. The CDR3 DNA reads TGTGCCAGCAGTGGACAGACTAGCGGGAGGGCCGAGCAGTACTTC.

V gene TRBV28 combines with J gene TRBJ2-1; D is uncertain. V was cut by 3 bases and J by 7 bases, with 7 bases left in between. CDR3 length: 12 residues. CDR1 MDHEN and CDR2 SYDVKM come from the germline V gene. The CDR3: CASSLLENEQFF. The CDR3 coding sequence is TGTGCCAGCAGTTTGCTGGAGAATGAGCAGTTCTTC.